This TCR beta chain was profiled in a study of identifying expanded T cells in peripheral blood. The study, taken as a whole, reports: Clone count variance between approximately two-week samples rose with total template count. About 1.2 clones differed between technical replicates, versus around 15 and 19 over time.

Sequencing was performed with immunoSEQ multiplex PCR; in TCRdb, only in-frame clones are kept and a portion is missing. The table includes tens of thousands of clones, about nine tenths detected once. Trimming cost V 4 bases and J 3 bases, with 4 bases left between them. The V gene's germline CDR1 is SGHTA and CDR2 FQGNSA. CDR3 length: 11 amino acids. For this clone: What it binds is not known.

The sample was blood. The chain carries TRBV7-2 and TRBJ2-7, with unresolved D. The receptor's source is a person aged 18-70 years in good health. CDR3 sequence reads: CASSSLYEQYF. CDR3 DNA sequence: TGTGCCAGCAGCTCCCTCTACGAGCAGTACTTC.